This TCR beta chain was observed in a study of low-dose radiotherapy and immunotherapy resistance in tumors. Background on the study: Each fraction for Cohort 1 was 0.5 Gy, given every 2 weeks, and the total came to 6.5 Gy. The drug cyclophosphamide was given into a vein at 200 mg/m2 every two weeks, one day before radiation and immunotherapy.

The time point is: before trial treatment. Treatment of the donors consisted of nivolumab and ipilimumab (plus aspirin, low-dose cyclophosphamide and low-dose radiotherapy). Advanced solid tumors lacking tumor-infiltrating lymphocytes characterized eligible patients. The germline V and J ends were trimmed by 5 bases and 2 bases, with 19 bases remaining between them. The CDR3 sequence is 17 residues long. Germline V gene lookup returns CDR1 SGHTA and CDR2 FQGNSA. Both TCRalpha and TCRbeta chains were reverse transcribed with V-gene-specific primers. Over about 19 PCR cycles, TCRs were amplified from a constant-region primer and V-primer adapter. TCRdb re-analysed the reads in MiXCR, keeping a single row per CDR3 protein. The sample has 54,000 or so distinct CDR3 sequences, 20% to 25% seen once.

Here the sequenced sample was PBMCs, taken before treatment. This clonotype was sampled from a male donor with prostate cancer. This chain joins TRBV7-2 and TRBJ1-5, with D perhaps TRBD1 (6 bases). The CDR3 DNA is TGTGCCAGCAGCAAAGGGAGCAGGGGATCGGGCAATCAGCCCCAGCATTTT. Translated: CASSKGSRGSGNQPQHF.